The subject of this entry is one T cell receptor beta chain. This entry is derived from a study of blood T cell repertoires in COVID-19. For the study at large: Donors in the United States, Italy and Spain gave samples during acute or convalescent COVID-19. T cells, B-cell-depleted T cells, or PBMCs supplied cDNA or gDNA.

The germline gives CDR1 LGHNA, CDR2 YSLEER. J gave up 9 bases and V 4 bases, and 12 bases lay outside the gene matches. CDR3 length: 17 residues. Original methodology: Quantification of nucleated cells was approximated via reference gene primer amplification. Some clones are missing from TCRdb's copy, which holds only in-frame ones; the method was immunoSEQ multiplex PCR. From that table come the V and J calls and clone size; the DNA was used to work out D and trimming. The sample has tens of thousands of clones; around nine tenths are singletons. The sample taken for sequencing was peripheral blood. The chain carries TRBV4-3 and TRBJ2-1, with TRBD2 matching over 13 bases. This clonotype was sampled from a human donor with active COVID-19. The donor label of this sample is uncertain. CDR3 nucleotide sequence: TGCGCCAGCAGCCCTATAGGACTAGCGGGAGTCGGGGTTGAGCAGTTCTTC. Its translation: CASSPIGLAGVGVEQFF.